The entry below gives a single TCR beta chain sequence along with its context. What it binds is unknown. The repertoire was sequenced with immunoSEQ multiplex PCR; TCRdb's copy has only in-frame clones and lacks some. The data contain about 26,000 clones, around 75% of them singletons. The data derive from a study of CD4 T cells in relation to SARS-CoV-2 and coronaviruses. The overall study: PBMCs were cultured with antigen for 10 days before TCR beta sequencing.

The CDR3 length is 18 residues. Trimming took off 1 base at V and 0 bases at J, with 15 bases between the two ends. Germline CDR1 and CDR2: LGHNA and YNFKEQ. Unexposed donor CD4+ T cells date from about 2010-2018, before the COVID-19 pandemic. Isolation of CD4+ T cells took place after about 9 days in culture. As cell numbers allowed, unexposed-donor CD4+ T cells faced SARS-CoV-2 S/N and four cold-coronavirus spikes. Half the medium was replaced with IL-2 medium on days 3 and 7. The origin of this receptor is a human donor in good health. The gene calls are TRBV4-2 and TRBJ2-2; possibly TRBD2 for D (6 bases). The sequenced sample was CD4+ T cells from PBMCs, cultured in vitro. This CDR3 is CASSQALLATTNTGELFF. Here the CDR3 DNA reads TGTGCCAGCAGCCAAGCCCTACTAGCTACTACGAACACCGGGGAGCTGTTTTTT.